The TCR beta chain under discussion was sequenced for a study of radiotherapy plus CTLA-4 blockade in lung cancer. The study, taken as a whole, reports: Subsequent to radiotherapy plus ipilimumab, tumor-derived TCR clones underwent expansion in blood.

J lost 6 bases, V lost 4 bases, and 7 bases had no gene match. CDR1 and CDR2 from the germline V gene are MGHRA and YSYEKL. The CDR3 extends over 14 amino acids. Profiling relied on immunoSEQ multiplex PCR, and the TCRdb table lists in-frame clones only, not all of them. The repertoire holds roughly 98,000 clones, with about 85% as singletons. Enrolled patients, whose metastatic non-small-cell lung cancer was chemo-refractory, received focal radiation plus CTLA-4 blockade with ipilimumab. To note about this clone: Antigen: not known.

The rearrangement uses TRBV4-1 and TRBJ1-1; 8 bases agree with TRBD1. The specimen comprised peripheral blood, sampled from a patient treated with radiotherapy plus ipilimumab. The sequence was collected from a human donor with non-small cell lung cancer that progressed on radiotherapy plus ipilimumab. Written as DNA, the CDR3 is TGCGCCAGCAGCCCCGGACAGGGCAGACCTGAAGCTTTCTTT. This gives the protein CASSPGQGRPEAFF.